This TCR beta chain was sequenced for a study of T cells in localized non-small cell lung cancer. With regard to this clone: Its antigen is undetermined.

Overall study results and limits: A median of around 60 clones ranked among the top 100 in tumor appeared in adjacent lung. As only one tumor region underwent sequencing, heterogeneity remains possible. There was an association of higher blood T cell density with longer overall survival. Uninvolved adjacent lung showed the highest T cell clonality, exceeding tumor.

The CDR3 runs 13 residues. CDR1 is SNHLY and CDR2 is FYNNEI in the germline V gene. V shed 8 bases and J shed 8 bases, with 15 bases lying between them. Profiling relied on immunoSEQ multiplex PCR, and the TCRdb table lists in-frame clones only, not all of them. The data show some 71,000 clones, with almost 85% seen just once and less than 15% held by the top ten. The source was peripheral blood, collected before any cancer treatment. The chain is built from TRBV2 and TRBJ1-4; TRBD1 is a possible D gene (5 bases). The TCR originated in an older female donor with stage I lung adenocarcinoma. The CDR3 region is CASVRGMGEKLFF. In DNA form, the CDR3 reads TGTGCCAGCGTGAGGGGCATGGGCGAAAAACTGTTTTTT. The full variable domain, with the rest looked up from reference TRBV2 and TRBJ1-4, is EPEVTQTPSHQVTQMGQEVILRCVPISNHLYFYWYRQILGQKVEFLVSFYNNEISEKSEIFDDQFSVERPDGSNFTLKIRSTKLEDSAMYFCASVRGMGEKLFFGSGTQLSVL.